Listed here are 16 T cell receptor beta chains from one sample, sequenced in a study of T cells and Merkel cell carcinoma outcomes. TCRdb's copy holds only in-frame clones and misses some; the assay was immunoSEQ multiplex PCR. Of a few thousand clones in the sample, more than 75% were seen once. The specimen sequenced was tumor tissue from Merkel cell carcinoma. Every receptor here comes from a human donor with Merkel cell carcinoma.

The chain employs TRBV28 and TRBJ1-1; TRBD1 matches 8 bases. Germline V gives CDR1 MDHEN, CDR2 SYDVKM. This CDR3 spans 14 amino acids. J lost 5 bases, V lost 1 base, and 3 bases had no gene match. The CDR3 region is CASSLSGGETEAFF. In DNA, the CDR3 is TGTGCCAGCAGTTTATCAGGGGGCGAAACTGAAGCTTTCTTT.

V usage is TRBV28 and J usage is TRBJ1-5, with D uncertain. Trimming left V 6 bases short and J 0 bases short, with 3 bases between. Germline V gene sequence: CDR1 MDHEN, CDR2 SYDVKM. The CDR3 has 12 residues. The chain's CDR3 is CASRGSNQPQHF. The CDR3 nucleotides read TGTGCCAGCAGAGGTAGCAATCAGCCCCAGCATTTT.

This rearrangement joins TRBV25-1 to TRBJ2-1; tentatively, D is TRBD1 (5 bases). The length of the CDR3 is 12 residues. Looked up from germline, CDR1 is MGHDK and CDR2 is SYGVNS. V lost 5 bases and J 9 bases, leaving 11 bases between the germline ends. The CDR3 nucleotides read TGTGCCAGCAGTCTACAGGCCACTGAGCAGTTCTTC. Amino acid sequence: CASSLQATEQFF. The full variable domain, with the rest looked up from reference TRBV25-1 and TRBJ2-1, is EADIYQTPRYLVIGTGKKITLECSQTMGHDKMYWYQQDPGMELHLIHYSYGVNSTEKGDLSSESTVSRIRTEHFPLTLESARPSHTSQYLCASSLQATEQFFGPGTRLTVL.

The chain carries TRBV6-6 and TRBJ2-5; TRBD2 is a possible D gene (6 bases). The germline CDR1 and CDR2 sequences are MNHNY and SVGAGI (reference sequence). CDR3 length: 13 amino acids. This chain's CDR3 is CAIRSSDRETQYF. Here the CDR3 DNA reads TGTGCTATTCGTTCTAGCGACCGAGAGACCCAGTACTTC.

This rearrangement joins TRBV5-6 to TRBJ1-5, with a weak D call TRBD1 (6 bases). CDR1 and CDR2 from the germline V gene are SGHDT and YYEEEE. V was clipped by 5 bases and J by 1 base, with 16 bases between them. This CDR3 has 16 residues. The CDR3 bases are TGTGCCAGCAGTGGAGGGGGTCCCTCGAGCAATCAGCCCCAGCATTTT. It yields the protein CASSGGGPSSNQPQHF.

This chain links TRBV9 with TRBJ1-1; unclear D gene. The CDR3 has 17 amino acids. The V gene's germline CDR1 is SGDLS and CDR2 YYNGEE. V was pared by 0 bases and J by 1 base, with 16 bases between. In nucleotides, the CDR3 is TGTGCCAGCAGCGTAGGTGAACTGAGATGGTCGAACACTGAAGCTTTCTTT. Translating gives CASSVGELRWSNTEAFF.

The V gene is TRBV18, the J gene TRBJ1-2; TRBD1 is a possible D gene (6 bases). This CDR3 has 12 residues. Per the germline V gene, CDR1 is KGHSH and CDR2 is LQKENI. The germline V and J ends were trimmed by 3 bases and 8 bases, with 10 bases remaining between them. CDR3 sequence (DNA): TGTGCCAGCTCACCCCGAGGGGGGGGCTACACCTTC. This encodes CASSPRGGGYTF.

This sequence joins TRBV9 and TRBJ2-2; 8 bases fit TRBD2. Germline values: CDR1 SGDLS, CDR2 YYNGEE. V gave up 4 bases and J gave up 5 bases; unmatched junction bases: 13. This CDR3 has 17 amino acids. The CDR3 DNA reads as TGTGCCAGCAGCCCCGGTTTAGCGGGACTTCGGACCGGGGAGCTGTTTTTT. Its translation is CASSPGLAGLRTGELFF.

The chain couples TRBV5-6 to TRBJ2-1; unclear D gene. CDR1 is SGHDT and CDR2 is YYEEEE in the germline V gene. The CDR3 loop spans 13 amino acids. Trimming left V 0 bases short and J 10 bases short, with 11 bases between. This chain's CDR3 is CASSLVYGDEQFF. For the CDR3, the DNA is TGTGCCAGCAGCTTGGTATATGGAGACGAGCAGTTCTTC.

J is TRBJ2-7 and V is TRBV30; 9 bases match TRBD2. The CDR3 covers 11 residues. V trimming: 4 bases; J trimming: 6 bases; junction bases outside the gene matches: 1. Germline V gives CDR1 GTSNPN, CDR2 SVGIG (reference sequence). For the CDR3, the DNA is TGTGCCTGGACTAGCGGGACCGAGCAGTACTTC. Translation: CAWTSGTEQYF.

The chain recombines TRBV9 with TRBJ1-4, with D perhaps TRBD1 (5 bases). V dropped 4 bases and J dropped 7 bases, with 17 bases sitting between them. The length of the CDR3 is 15 residues. Germline CDR1 is SGDLS and CDR2 is YYNGEE. The CDR3 DNA reads TGTGCCAGCAGCCCCCGGGCAGGGAGTACTGAAAAACTGTTTTTT. Translated: CASSPRAGSTEKLFF.

Only a few counts were recorded for this clone. CDR3 bases: TGTGCCAGCAGCCCACTAGCGGGAGTTGTCTACAATGAGCAGTTCTTC. Its translation is CASSPLAGVVYNEQFF. V gene TRBV7-3 combines with J gene TRBJ2-1; 11 bases fit TRBD2. With V trimmed by 5 bases and J by 3 bases, 6 bases remained unmatched. Germline V gene lookup returns CDR1 SGHTA and CDR2 FQGTGA. CDR3 length: 16 residues.

V usage is TRBV2 and J usage is TRBJ1-5, with no clear D. Trimming cost V 2 bases and J 0 bases, with 8 bases left between them. This CDR3 has 15 amino acids. From germline, CDR1 is SNHLY and CDR2 FYNNEI. In DNA, the CDR3 is TGTGCCAGCAGTGAATTTCAATATAGCAATCAGCCCCAGCATTTT. Its protein is CASSEFQYSNQPQHF.

V and J are TRBV7-2 and TRBJ1-5; TRBD1 is a possible D gene (6 bases). The CDR3 loop spans 15 amino acids. The germline CDR1 and CDR2 sequences are SGHTA and FQGNSA. Trimming pared 0 bases from V and 6 bases from J, leaving 12 bases between. The CDR3 here is CASSLADRRVQPQHF. The CDR3 coding sequence is TGTGCCAGCAGCTTAGCGGACAGAAGGGTTCAGCCCCAGCATTTT.

V gene TRBV28 combines with J gene TRBJ1-4, with D perhaps TRBD1 (6 bases). Trimming cost V 2 bases and J 7 bases, with 17 bases left between them. CDR1 MDHEN and CDR2 SYDVKM come from the germline V gene. The CDR3 covers 16 residues. The CDR3 loop is CASSLPQGSGIEKLFF. Here the CDR3 DNA reads TGTGCCAGCAGTTTACCGCAGGGGTCTGGAATTGAAAAACTGTTTTTT. Filled out from reference TRBV28 and TRBJ1-4, the complete variable domain reads DVKVTQSSRYLVKRTGEKVFLECVQDMDHENMFWYRQDPGLGLRLIYFSYDVKMKEKGDIPEGYSVSREKKERFSLILESASTNQTSMYLCASSLPQGSGIEKLFFGSGTQLSVL.

This CDR3 is CASNPPKTGGAEAFF. The CDR3, as DNA: TGTGCCAGCAACCCACCGAAGACAGGAGGCGCGGAGGCTTTCTTT. The rearrangement joins TRBV6-5 to TRBJ1-1; D is perhaps TRBD1 (6 bases). The CDR3 is 15 amino acids. Germline V lookup: CDR1 MNHEY, CDR2 SVGAGI. V was trimmed by 7 bases and J by 11 bases, leaving 26 bases between them.